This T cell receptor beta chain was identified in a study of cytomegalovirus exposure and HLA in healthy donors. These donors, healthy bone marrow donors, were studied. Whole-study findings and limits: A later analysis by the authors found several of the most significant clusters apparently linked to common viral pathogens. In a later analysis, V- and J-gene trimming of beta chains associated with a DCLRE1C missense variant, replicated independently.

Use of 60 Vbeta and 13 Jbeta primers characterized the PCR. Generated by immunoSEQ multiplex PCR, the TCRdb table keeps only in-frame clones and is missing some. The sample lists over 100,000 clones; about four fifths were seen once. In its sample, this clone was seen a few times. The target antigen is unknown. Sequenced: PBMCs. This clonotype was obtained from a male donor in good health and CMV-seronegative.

CDR3 DNA sequence: TGTGCCAGCAGCTTGCCGGGACAGGGGACGGGAACTGGAAACACCATATATTTT. This translates into CASSLPGQGTGTGNTIYF. The chain joins TRBV5-4 to TRBJ1-3; TRBD1 aligns across 10 bases. The germline V gene has CDR1 SGHNT and CDR2 YYREEE (reference sequence). The CDR3 length is 18 residues. V lost 1 base and J lost 2; bases outside the gene matches: 9. The full variable domain, completed using reference TRBV5-4 and TRBJ1-3, is ETGVTQSPTHLIKTRGQQVTLRCSSQSGHNTVSWYQQALGQGPQFIFQYYREEENGRGNFPPRFSGLQFPNYSSELNVNALELDDSALYLCASSLPGQGTGTGNTIYFGEGSWLTVV.